The subject of this entry is one T cell receptor (beta chain). These data belong to a study of blood T cell repertoires in COVID-19. Only in-frame clones appear in the TCRdb table, and some are missing; sequencing was by immunoSEQ multiplex PCR. This sample has about 250,000 clones, with around 82% found just once. CDR1 is KGHSH, CDR2 LQKENI, per germline. V was pared by 4 bases and J by 0 bases, with 16 bases between. The CDR3 covers 17 residues. The sample was peripheral blood. J is TRBJ2-1 and V is TRBV18; D gene ambiguous. This clonotype was sampled from a man aged 35 to 55 with active or convalescent COVID-19. The CDR3 DNA sequence: TGTGCCAGCTCACTCCTGACTGTTTCAAGCTCCTACAATGAGCAGTTCTTC. This codes for CASSLLTVSSSYNEQFF.